The source of this T cell receptor (beta chain) is a study of PD-1 blockade in mismatch repair-deficient tumors. On the study more broadly: Patients had 11 to 13 mismatch repair-deficient cancer types and were previously treated and progressing. General study findings and limits: Tumor-resident clones, often undetectable pretreatment in blood, expanded then contracted after pembrolizumab.

TCRdb's table, derived via immunoSEQ multiplex PCR, lists solely in-frame clones and lacks some. This sample has some 120,000 clones; 88% occur once, and the top ten carry 10% to 15%. A word on this clone: The antigen is not known.

PCR or immunohistochemistry showed mismatch repair deficiency in every enrolled patient. TCR sequencing covered a few patients who responded to pembrolizumab. The material was peripheral blood, obtained 72 weeks after starting pembrolizumab. The sequence was collected from an adult with mismatch repair-deficient cancer.

The CDR3 sequence: CASSLRGEQTQYF. As DNA, the CDR3 is TGTGCCAGCAGTCTCCGGGGAGAACAGACCCAGTACTTC. The chain is built from TRBV13 and TRBJ2-5, with D tentatively TRBD2 (5 bases). The CDR3 has 13 amino acids. Deletions cut 6 bases from V and 6 bases from J, with 14 bases between. CDR1 is PRHDT and CDR2 is FYEKMQ in the germline V gene (reference sequence).